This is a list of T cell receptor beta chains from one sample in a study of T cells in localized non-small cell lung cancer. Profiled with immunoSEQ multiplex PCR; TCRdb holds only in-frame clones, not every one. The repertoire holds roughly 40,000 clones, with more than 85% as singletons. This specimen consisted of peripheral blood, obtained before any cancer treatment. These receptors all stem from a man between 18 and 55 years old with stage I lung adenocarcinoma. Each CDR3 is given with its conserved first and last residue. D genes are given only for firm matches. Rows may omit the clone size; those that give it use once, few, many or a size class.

DNA: TGTGCCAGCAGCCCAAGGGACAGGGGGAGTTCTGATACGCAGTATTTT
CDR3: CASSPRDRGSSDTQYF
D: TRBD1
size: .
J: TRBJ2-3
V: TRBV9

DNA: TGCGCCAGCAGCTCCGGCCCGGGAACGGGGTTTAATGAGCAGTTCTTC
CDR3: CASSSGPGTGFNEQFF
D: .
size: once
J: TRBJ2-1
V: TRBV5-1

DNA: TGTGCCTGGACCCTACAGGGGGCGGGCGAGCAGTACTTC
CDR3: CAWTLQGAGEQYF
D: TRBD1
size: few
J: TRBJ2-7
V: TRBV30

DNA: TGTGCCAGCAGCGTGGACAGGGCTTATGGCTACACCTTC
CDR3: CASSVDRAYGYTF
D: TRBD1
size: .
J: TRBJ1-2
V: TRBV7-2

DNA: TGCGCCAGCAGCATAGGACAGGGGGACGGGCAGTACTTC
CDR3: CASSIGQGDGQYF
D: TRBD1
size: once
J: TRBJ2-7
V: TRBV5-1

DNA: TGTGCCAGTCGCGACCCCTTACCCCCATATGGCTACACCTTC
CDR3: CASRDPLPPYGYTF
D: .
size: .
J: TRBJ1-2
V: TRBV19

DNA: TGTGCCAGCAGCTTAGACACGCGGGTCGGGGCCGAGCAGTACTTC
CDR3: CASSLDTRVGAEQYF
D: .
size: .
J: TRBJ2-7
V: TRBV7-8

DNA: TGTGCCAGCAGTTTCGGGTCTGGCACTGAAGCTTTCTTT
CDR3: CASSFGSGTEAFF
D: .
size: .
J: TRBJ1-1
V: TRBV27

DNA: TGTGCCAGCAGTGGCCTGGCAGGGGTAAATTCACCCCTCCACTTT
CDR3: CASSGLAGVNSPLHF
D: .
size: .
J: TRBJ1-6
V: TRBV5-5

DNA: TGTGCCACCGGCCGTAGCGGAGGTTATACTCGGAACACTGAAGCTTTCTTT
CDR3: CATGRSGGYTRNTEAFF
D: .
size: .
J: TRBJ1-1
V: TRBV27

DNA: TGTGCCAGCAGGGCGGGCAGGAGCGGCCAGCCCCAGCATTTT
CDR3: CASRAGRSGQPQHF
D: .
size: .
J: TRBJ1-5
V: TRBV19

DNA: TGTGCCAGCAGACCTCCCTTTAGGCTAGCGGGGGGGCAGGATGAGCAGTTCTTC
CDR3: CASRPPFRLAGGQDEQFF
D: TRBD2
size: few
J: TRBJ2-1
V: TRBV7-9

DNA: TGTGCCAGTAGTAGGGACAGGGGGCTTAACTATGGCTACACCTTC
CDR3: CASSRDRGLNYGYTF
D: TRBD1
size: once
J: TRBJ1-2
V: TRBV19

DNA: TGTGCCAGCAGCCCCGGGGGGAATCCGGGGCATAATTCACCCCTCCACTTT
CDR3: CASSPGGNPGHNSPLHF
D: .
size: medium-sized
J: TRBJ1-6
V: TRBV9

DNA: TGTGCCAGCAGCTTGGGCGGGTCAGATACGCAGTATTTT
CDR3: CASSLGGSDTQYF
D: .
size: .
J: TRBJ2-3
V: TRBV7-2

DNA: TGTGCCAGCAGCGCCCACCGGGGGGGCCGTAGCGGGGAGCTGTTTTTT
CDR3: CASSAHRGGRSGELFF
D: TRBD2
size: few
J: TRBJ2-2
V: TRBV7-2

DNA: TGCGCCAGCAGCTTGGATCTTTCTTACTATGGCTACACCTTC
CDR3: CASSLDLSYYGYTF
D: .
size: .
J: TRBJ1-2
V: TRBV5-1

DNA: TGTGCCAGCAGCTTAAAGCCCCGTCCCGATGAAGCTTTCTTT
CDR3: CASSLKPRPDEAFF
D: .
size: .
J: TRBJ1-1
V: TRBV7-9

DNA: TGTGCCAGCAGCTTAAACAGGGGTGGATCACCCCTCCACTTT
CDR3: CASSLNRGGSPLHF
D: TRBD1
size: few
J: TRBJ1-6
V: TRBV7-2

DNA: TGTGCCAGTAGTCTTCGGACAGCGAACACTGAAGCTTTCTTT
CDR3: CASSLRTANTEAFF
D: .
size: .
J: TRBJ1-1
V: TRBV19

DNA: TGTGCCAGCAGCCAAGATCGACGAGGCTACACCTTC
CDR3: CASSQDRRGYTF
D: .
size: .
J: TRBJ1-2
V: TRBV4-2

DNA: TGTGCCAGCAGCTTAGGACAGGGATCCGGGGAGCTGTTTTTT
CDR3: CASSLGQGSGELFF
D: TRBD1
size: .
J: TRBJ2-2
V: TRBV11-2

DNA: TGTGCCAGCAGTTACTCGAATAGTGGGGATCAGCCCCAGCATTTT
CDR3: CASSYSNSGDQPQHF
D: .
size: .
J: TRBJ1-5
V: TRBV6-6

DNA: TGTGCCAGCAGTTACAGGGAGGGATTCACTGAAGCTTTCTTT
CDR3: CASSYREGFTEAFF
D: .
size: .
J: TRBJ1-1
V: TRBV6-5

DNA: TGTGCCAGCAGCATAGGGACACTCGCAACTAATGAAAAACTGTTTTTT
CDR3: CASSIGTLATNEKLFF
D: .
size: .
J: TRBJ1-4
V: TRBV7-2

DNA: TGCAGCGTTGAGGCCCGGGAACGCACAGATACGCAGTATTTT
CDR3: CSVEARERTDTQYF
D: .
size: .
J: TRBJ2-3
V: TRBV29-1

DNA: TGCGCCAGCAGCGCCACCCTAGCCGGAGAGACCCAGTACTTC
CDR3: CASSATLAGETQYF
D: .
size: once
J: TRBJ2-5
V: TRBV4-3

DNA: TGTGCCAGCAGCGTAGGGGGGGGACCCTACGAGCAGTACTTC
CDR3: CASSVGGGPYEQYF
D: .
size: .
J: TRBJ2-7
V: TRBV6-6

DNA: TGCGCCAGCAGCCAACTCGGGACTAGCGGGGCTACAGATACGCAGTATTTT
CDR3: CASSQLGTSGATDTQYF
D: TRBD2
size: .
J: TRBJ2-3
V: TRBV4-1

DNA: TGTGCCAGCAGCTTAGGCGCCGCCGGGGAGCTGTTTTTT
CDR3: CASSLGAAGELFF
D: .
size: .
J: TRBJ2-2
V: TRBV11-2

DNA: TGTGCCAGCAGTTACTCGTGGCGGGCCGGGAATGAGCAGTTCTTC
CDR3: CASSYSWRAGNEQFF
D: .
size: .
J: TRBJ2-1
V: TRBV6-5

DNA: TGTGCCAGTAGTATAGATGGCGGGGACAACCTCCGAAATGAGCAGTTCTTC
CDR3: CASSIDGGDNLRNEQFF
D: .
size: .
J: TRBJ2-1
V: TRBV19

DNA: TGTGCCAGTAAGGTGGGACAGGGGGGGCACAATGAGCAGTTCTTC
CDR3: CASKVGQGGHNEQFF
D: TRBD1
size: .
J: TRBJ2-1
V: TRBV19

DNA: TGTGCCAGCAGCAAAGGGGGCGCGGACACTGAAGCTTTCTTT
CDR3: CASSKGGADTEAFF
D: TRBD1
size: .
J: TRBJ1-1
V: TRBV11-3

DNA: TGTGCCAGCAGCCAAGCCACAGGGGTGGGGAACACTGAAGCTTTCTTT
CDR3: CASSQATGVGNTEAFF
D: TRBD1
size: .
J: TRBJ1-1
V: TRBV4-2

DNA: TGTGCCAGCAGCTTAGGACGAGTCTCTGAAGCTTTCTTT
CDR3: CASSLGRVSEAFF
D: .
size: once
J: TRBJ1-1
V: TRBV11-2

DNA: TGTGCCAGCAGTTTTCGGGGGGCAGCAGATACGCAGTATTTT
CDR3: CASSFRGAADTQYF
D: .
size: .
J: TRBJ2-3
V: TRBV7-3

DNA: TGTGCCTGGAACCATCCTTGGGACAGCAGCGCTGAAGCTTTCTTT
CDR3: CAWNHPWDSSAEAFF
D: TRBD1
size: .
J: TRBJ1-1
V: TRBV30

DNA: TGCGCCAGCTCAGCGGGGGGCCCCCAAGAGACCCAGTACTTC
CDR3: CASSAGGPQETQYF
D: TRBD2
size: .
J: TRBJ2-5
V: TRBV5-1

DNA: TGTGCCAGCAGCCCCCCGACTAGCGGGGGGAATGAGCAGTTCTTC
CDR3: CASSPPTSGGNEQFF
D: TRBD2
size: .
J: TRBJ2-1
V: TRBV28

DNA: TGTGCCAGCAGAGGCCGCGGCACAGATACGCAGTATTTT
CDR3: CASRGRGTDTQYF
D: .
size: .
J: TRBJ2-3
V: TRBV2

DNA: TGCAGCGTTGAAGCCCGGACTAGCACAGATACGCAGTATTTT
CDR3: CSVEARTSTDTQYF
D: .
size: .
J: TRBJ2-3
V: TRBV29-1

DNA: TGTGCCAGTAGCGCTGACAGGGGCCTTAACACTGAAGCTTTCTTT
CDR3: CASSADRGLNTEAFF
D: TRBD1
size: few
J: TRBJ1-1
V: TRBV19

DNA: TGCGCCAGCAGCCAAGTTTTGGGACAGAGTTCCCCCCTCCACTTT
CDR3: CASSQVLGQSSPLHF
D: TRBD1
size: .
J: TRBJ1-6
V: TRBV4-3

DNA: TGTGCCAGCAGTGAATCTCTGGGGCAGGGAAAAGGGTATGGCTACACCTTC
CDR3: CASSESLGQGKGYGYTF
D: .
size: .
J: TRBJ1-2
V: TRBV25-1